The T cell receptor (beta chain) under discussion was sequenced for a study of Graves' ophthalmopathy and Graves' hyperthyroidism (dated by TCRdb to the late 2010s). Background on the whole study: Peripheral blood was collected at initial diagnosis, prior to any treatment. To tell Graves' ophthalmopathy apart from Graves' hyperthyroidism, and to predict which patients would progress to ophthalmopathy, the study relied on TCR beta repertoire signatures. In total, approximately 140 blood samples were TCR-sequenced: some 43 ophthalmopathy, roughly 80 hyperthyroidism and approximately 17 hyperthyroidism-to-ophthalmopathy patients. To explore V-J signatures that distinguish ophthalmopathy from hyperthyroidism, a discovery set of around 100 patients was enrolled, made up of more than 40 with ophthalmopathy and 55 to 65 with stable hyperthyroidism. The independent validation cohort included 18 to 20 hyperthyroidism patients plus 17 patients who later progressed from hyperthyroidism to ophthalmopathy. In a handful of hyperthyroidism patients, the T-cell repertoire of thyroid tissue was compared with the T-cell repertoire of blood. Following sample collection, hyperthyroidism patients were given methimazole at a starting dose of 30 mg daily, and ophthalmopathy patients were given high-dose intravenous methylprednisolone. The 90 to 100 discovery patients were randomly divided into training and test sets at a 7:3 ratio.

Ophthalmopathy patients were characterized by moderately to severely active disease, a Clinical Activity Score of at least 3, a NOSPECS grade of at least 4, and a disease duration under 3 months. Patients with other autoimmune diseases, uncontrolled infections, pregnancy or lactation were excluded. Diagnosis relied on clinical symptoms, serum thyroxine, TRAb, thyroid ultrasound and orbital computed tomography. Using Ficoll-Paque density gradient centrifugation, PBMCs were isolated from 10 ml of fresh peripheral blood. Total RNA was extracted with Trizol reagent and quality-checked on an Agilent 2100 Bioanalyzer. Overall study results and their limits: In cross-validation, the 13-signature model distinguished ophthalmopathy from stable hyperthyroidism with approximately 90% sensitivity and 81.08% specificity, while in the test set the corresponding values were about 79% and 69%. Most of the expanded thyroid clonotypes with a frequency above 0.001 were also detected in blood, and it was suggested that the thyroid immune response may be reflected by blood repertoires. No statistical method was used to predetermine the sample size, and group allocation was not hidden from the investigators. In validation, the model predicted ophthalmopathy progression with about 71% sensitivity and 72% to 80% specificity; some twelve predicted patients were CT-confirmed with GO in a median of about 7.1 months.

TCR beta CDR3 regions were amplified from RNA transcripts for repertoire sequencing. The first round of RT-PCR was done with HTBI primers and the Qiagen OneStep RT-PCR kit, and was followed by a second round of multiplex PCR, then size selection and purification. Sequencing of the libraries was carried out on an Illumina HiSeq2000 in paired-end mode with 100 bp reads. The study's own analysis went as follows. Reads were processed with SOAPnuke, discarding reads with adapters, uncalled bases, mean Phred below 15, or no exact constant-primer or identifier match. High-quality paired reads were merged with COPE v1.2.5. Each unique nucleotide sequence was defined as a clonotype, and clonotypes were aligned to IMGT TRB V, D and J references with MiTCR v1.1. The analysis was limited to V-J combinations with a frequency above 0.0001, which together covered 98% to 99.2% of repertoires. For each V-J combination, a TCR clonal expansion and chaos score was defined as the ratio of F50 clonal expansion to chaos observed in the TCRdist matrix. Welch's t-statistics and random forest were used to reduce the features to about twelve V-J combinations, which were then used as input to a naive Bayes classifier. The Morisita-Horn index was used to measure how similar the thyroid and blood repertoires were. The public reads were quality trimmed at Q25 with fastp and then assembled into clones with MiXCR by TCRdb, keeping productive beta chains. Rows with one shared CDR3 protein collapse into an entry with the most common genes and DNA. The V and J calls and clone size are TCRdb's, not the authors'. The sample table shows 220,000 or so distinct CDR3 sequences, and approximately 21% are seen once. The top ten clonotypes cover approximately 39% of the sample.

This clonotype came up many times. Its antigen remains undetermined. There are no base qualities to consult, and no much larger clone falls within one base. V lost 6 bases and J lost 0 bases, and the count of bases not matched to a germline gene is 13. The germline V gene sets CDR1 to SQVTM and CDR2 to ANQGSEA. The CDR3 holds 18 amino acids from the cysteine to the phenylalanine. Of the read, only the CDR3 DNA is kept; its 54 bases are in frame from base 1. Specimen: peripheral blood. The receptor chain draws on TRBV29-1 and TRBJ2-6; 8 bases in the junction line up with TRBD1. The sequence was obtained from a woman aged 45-60 years with Graves' ophthalmopathy. Donor details come from another sample of the same person, matched by shared clones. The sequenced DNA is TGCAGCGTATTTCTTAGGGGGACAGGACCCTCTGGGGCCAACGTCCTGACTTTC. It specifies CSVFLRGTGPSGANVLTF.